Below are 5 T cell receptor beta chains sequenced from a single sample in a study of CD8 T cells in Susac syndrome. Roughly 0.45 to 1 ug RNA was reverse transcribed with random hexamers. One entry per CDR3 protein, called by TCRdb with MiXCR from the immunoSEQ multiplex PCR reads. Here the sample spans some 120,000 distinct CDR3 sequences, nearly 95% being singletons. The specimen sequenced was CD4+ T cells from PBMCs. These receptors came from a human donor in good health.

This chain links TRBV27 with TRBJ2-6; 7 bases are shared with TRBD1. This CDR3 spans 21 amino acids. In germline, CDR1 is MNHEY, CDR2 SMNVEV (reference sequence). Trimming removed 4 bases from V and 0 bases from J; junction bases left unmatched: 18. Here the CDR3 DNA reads TGTGCCAGCAGTTCTCTCGGGTTGGGGGACAGTGAGAGCTCTGGGGCCAACGTCCTGACTTTC. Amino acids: CASSSLGLGDSESSGANVLTF.

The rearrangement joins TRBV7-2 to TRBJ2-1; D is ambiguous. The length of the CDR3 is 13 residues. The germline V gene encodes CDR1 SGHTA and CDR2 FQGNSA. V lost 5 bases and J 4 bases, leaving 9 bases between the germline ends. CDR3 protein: CASSPRLYNEQFF. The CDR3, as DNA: TGTGCCAGCAGCCCACGACTGTACAATGAGCAGTTCTTC.

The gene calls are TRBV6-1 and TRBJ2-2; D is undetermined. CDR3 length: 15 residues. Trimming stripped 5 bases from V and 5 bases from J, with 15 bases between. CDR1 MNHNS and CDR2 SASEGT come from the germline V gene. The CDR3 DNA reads TGTGCCAGCAGTTATGAGACACGAACAACCGGGGAGCTGTTTTTT. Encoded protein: CASSYETRTTGELFF.

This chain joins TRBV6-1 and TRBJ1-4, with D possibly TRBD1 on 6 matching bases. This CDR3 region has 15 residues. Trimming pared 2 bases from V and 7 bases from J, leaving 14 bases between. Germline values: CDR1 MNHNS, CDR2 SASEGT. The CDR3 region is CASSERRGRVEKLFF. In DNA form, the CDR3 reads TGTGCCAGCAGTGAACGGCGGGGGCGGGTTGAAAAACTGTTTTTT.

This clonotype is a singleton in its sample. The CDR3 bases are TGCAGTGCTATTTGGGCCGGGGAGCTGTTTTTT. Translation: CSAIWAGELFF. V gene TRBV20-1 combines with J gene TRBJ2-2; D gene unclear. CDR1 is DFQATT, CDR2 SNEGSKA, per germline (reference sequence). The CDR3 contains 11 residues. The V end was cut by 4 bases, the J end by 6 bases, with 6 bases between.